The rows below give T cell receptor beta chains drawn from one sample of a study of cytomegalovirus exposure and HLA in healthy donors. Libraries were prepared by immunoSEQ multiplex PCR; TCRdb keeps only in-frame clonotypes and omits some of them. The data contain approximately 200,000 clones, 84% of them singletons. Sequenced material: PBMCs. These receptors originate from a man between 18 and 29 years old in good health and CMV-seropositive. The CDR3 runs from the conserved cysteine through the conserved F or W. A D gene is named only where the DNA matches it firmly. For some rows the clone size is stated as once, few or many, or as a class when expanded; others skip it.

abundance: .; v_gene: TRBV9; len: 15; j_gene: TRBJ1-1; d_gene: TRBD1; CDR3nt: TGTGCCAGCAGCGTAGATGGCAGGGGGCTTACTGAAGCTTTCTTT; CDR3aa: CASSVDGRGLTEAFF
abundance: .; v_gene: TRBV6-5; len: 14; j_gene: TRBJ2-3; d_gene: TRBD1; CDR3nt: TGTGCCACCCGACAGGGAAGGGGCACAGATACGCAGTATTTT; CDR3aa: CATRQGRGTDTQYF
abundance: .; v_gene: TRBV9; len: 16; j_gene: TRBJ1-3; d_gene: TRBD1; CDR3nt: TGTGCCAGCAGCGGACGGACAGGGGGCTCTGGAAACACCATATATTTT; CDR3aa: CASSGRTGGSGNTIYF
abundance: .; v_gene: TRBV2; len: 14; j_gene: TRBJ2-1; d_gene: TRBD2; CDR3nt: TGTGCCAGCAGTCGACTAGCCGCCTACAATGAGCAGTTCTTC; CDR3aa: CASSRLAAYNEQFF
abundance: .; v_gene: TRBV5-1; len: 19; j_gene: TRBJ2-7; d_gene: TRBD2; CDR3nt: TGCGCCAGCAGCCTTTCTCCTAGCGGGAGTCCCGCCCTACTTTACGAGCAGTACTTC; CDR3aa: CASSLSPSGSPALLYEQYF
abundance: .; v_gene: TRBV27; len: 16; j_gene: TRBJ2-4; d_gene: .; CDR3nt: TGTGCCAGCAGTTATGCGAAGGTGGAGGCCAAAAACATTCAGTACTTC; CDR3aa: CASSYAKVEAKNIQYF
abundance: .; v_gene: TRBV30; len: 14; j_gene: TRBJ2-3; d_gene: .; CDR3nt: TGTGCCTGGAGAGGGATTAGCGGCACAGATACGCAGTATTTT; CDR3aa: CAWRGISGTDTQYF
abundance: .; v_gene: TRBV5-4; len: 15; j_gene: TRBJ2-5; d_gene: TRBD2; CDR3nt: TGTGCCAGCAGAGGGAGCGGGAGGTCCCAAGAGACCCAGTACTTC; CDR3aa: CASRGSGRSQETQYF
abundance: .; v_gene: TRBV15; len: 17; j_gene: TRBJ2-1; d_gene: TRBD1; CDR3nt: TGTGCCACCAGCAGAGAACGCGGACAGGGGGCGTGGAATGAGCAGTTCTTC; CDR3aa: CATSRERGQGAWNEQFF
abundance: .; v_gene: TRBV5-1; len: 14; j_gene: TRBJ2-2; d_gene: .; CDR3nt: TGCGCCAGCAGCTTGGGGCAGGGATCCGGGGAGCTGTTTTTT; CDR3aa: CASSLGQGSGELFF
abundance: .; v_gene: TRBV15; len: 15; j_gene: TRBJ1-1; d_gene: .; CDR3nt: TGTGCCACCAGCAGAGATGGGTCAGGGGACACTGAAGCTTTCTTT; CDR3aa: CATSRDGSGDTEAFF
abundance: few; v_gene: TRBV29-1; len: 13; j_gene: TRBJ1-2; d_gene: .; CDR3nt: TGCAGCGTTGTCACCTCGGACAGCTATGGCTACACCTTC; CDR3aa: CSVVTSDSYGYTF
abundance: .; v_gene: TRBV5-6; len: 15; j_gene: TRBJ2-2; d_gene: TRBD2; CDR3nt: TGTGCCAGCAGCTTGCCCGCGGGAGGCACCGGGGAGCTGTTTTTT; CDR3aa: CASSLPAGGTGELFF
abundance: .; v_gene: TRBV5-6; len: 14; j_gene: TRBJ1-2; d_gene: .; CDR3nt: TGTGCCAGCAGCTTGGTTGGCCGAAACTATGGCTACACCTTC; CDR3aa: CASSLVGRNYGYTF
abundance: .; v_gene: TRBV4-1; len: 16; j_gene: TRBJ2-7; d_gene: TRBD1; CDR3nt: TGCGCCAGCAGACAGACATTCCGGGACAGCTCCTACGAGCAGTACTTC; CDR3aa: CASRQTFRDSSYEQYF
abundance: .; v_gene: TRBV18; len: 15; j_gene: TRBJ2-2; d_gene: .; CDR3nt: TGTGCCAGCTCGCCCTCGAGCGGGAACACCGGGGAGCTGTTTTTT; CDR3aa: CASSPSSGNTGELFF
abundance: .; v_gene: TRBV27; len: 13; j_gene: TRBJ2-1; d_gene: TRBD2; CDR3nt: TGTGCCAGCGGGCTGACTAGCGAGACCGAGCAGTTCTTC; CDR3aa: CASGLTSETEQFF
abundance: .; v_gene: TRBV28; len: 13; j_gene: TRBJ1-2; d_gene: .; CDR3nt: TGTGCCAGCAGTTTGCGAGAGAACTATGGCTACACCTTC; CDR3aa: CASSLRENYGYTF
abundance: .; v_gene: TRBV27; len: 15; j_gene: TRBJ2-3; d_gene: TRBD1; CDR3nt: TGTGCCAGCAGTACGGGACAGGGATACACAGATACGCAGTATTTT; CDR3aa: CASSTGQGYTDTQYF
abundance: .; v_gene: TRBV7-7; len: 15; j_gene: TRBJ2-3; d_gene: TRBD2; CDR3nt: TGTGCCAGCAGCTTCTTAGCGGGCCCCGCAGATACGCAGTATTTT; CDR3aa: CASSFLAGPADTQYF
abundance: .; v_gene: TRBV18; len: 14; j_gene: TRBJ1-3; d_gene: .; CDR3nt: TGTGCCAGCTCACCAGCGGTCTCTGGAAACACCATATATTTT; CDR3aa: CASSPAVSGNTIYF
abundance: .; v_gene: TRBV7-6; len: 15; j_gene: TRBJ2-1; d_gene: TRBD2; CDR3nt: TGTGCCAGCAGCCCTCGGCGACTAGCGGACAATGAGCAGTTCTTC; CDR3aa: CASSPRRLADNEQFF
abundance: .; v_gene: TRBV30; len: 20; j_gene: TRBJ2-1; d_gene: TRBD2; CDR3nt: TGTGCCTGGAGTGTCTATGCAACGGTCGGCGGACTAGCGGCCTACAATGAGCAGTTCTTC; CDR3aa: CAWSVYATVGGLAAYNEQFF
abundance: .; v_gene: TRBV7-9; len: 18; j_gene: TRBJ1-2; d_gene: .; CDR3nt: TGTGCCAGCAGCTTATCTGGGGTCGGGTCAGGGGAACGCTATGGCTACACCTTC; CDR3aa: CASSLSGVGSGERYGYTF
abundance: .; v_gene: TRBV6-5; len: 13; j_gene: TRBJ1-2; d_gene: TRBD1; CDR3nt: TGTGCCAGCAGTTCCGGGACAGAACATGGCTACACCTTC; CDR3aa: CASSSGTEHGYTF
abundance: .; v_gene: TRBV2; len: 13; j_gene: TRBJ2-7; d_gene: .; CDR3nt: TGTGCCAGCAGTGAAGACTCCCCACGGGAGCAGTACTTC; CDR3aa: CASSEDSPREQYF
abundance: .; v_gene: TRBV6-5; len: 14; j_gene: TRBJ1-4; d_gene: .; CDR3nt: TGTGCCAGCAGTTCTGGACACGAGAATGAAAAACTGTTTTTT; CDR3aa: CASSSGHENEKLFF
abundance: .; v_gene: TRBV5-4; len: 15; j_gene: TRBJ2-3; d_gene: .; CDR3nt: TGTGCCAGCAGGCGGGCAGCTTCTAGCACGGATACGCAGTATTTT; CDR3aa: CASRRAASSTDTQYF
abundance: .; v_gene: TRBV2; len: 15; j_gene: TRBJ1-5; d_gene: .; CDR3nt: TGTGCCAGCGCGGGGGGGATTCCAAGCAATCAGCCCCAGCATTTT; CDR3aa: CASAGGIPSNQPQHF
abundance: many; v_gene: TRBV7-9; len: 15; j_gene: TRBJ2-1; d_gene: TRBD1; CDR3nt: TGTGCCAGCAGCGCGCGGGACAGGGGGCTCCATGAGCAGTTCTTC; CDR3aa: CASSARDRGLHEQFF
abundance: .; v_gene: TRBV20-1; len: 11; j_gene: TRBJ2-7; d_gene: .; CDR3nt: TGCAGTGCTAGACGTGTGGGGGGGCAGTACTTC; CDR3aa: CSARRVGGQYF
abundance: .; v_gene: TRBV5-1; len: 16; j_gene: TRBJ2-4; d_gene: .; CDR3nt: TGCGCCAGCAGCTTGGGGCCTAGGGAGACGGAGAACATTCAGTACTTC; CDR3aa: CASSLGPRETENIQYF
abundance: once; v_gene: TRBV27; len: 14; j_gene: TRBJ2-3; d_gene: .; CDR3nt: TGTGCCAGCAGTTTAAGTTACGTTCAGGATACGCAGTATTTT; CDR3aa: CASSLSYVQDTQYF
abundance: .; v_gene: TRBV7-6; len: 18; j_gene: TRBJ2-1; d_gene: .; CDR3nt: TGTGCCAGCAGCTTATTCCCTTGGCGGGACAGCTCCTACAATGAGCAGTTCTTC; CDR3aa: CASSLFPWRDSSYNEQFF
abundance: .; v_gene: TRBV19; len: 16; j_gene: TRBJ1-2; d_gene: .; CDR3nt: TGTGCCAGTAGTGCCTGGGACAAACCTCAATCCTATGGCTACACCTTC; CDR3aa: CASSAWDKPQSYGYTF
abundance: few; v_gene: TRBV4-1; len: 16; j_gene: TRBJ1-2; d_gene: .; CDR3nt: TGCGCCAGCAGCCAAGATAATAATGGGCGGGACTATGGCTACACCTTC; CDR3aa: CASSQDNNGRDYGYTF
abundance: few; v_gene: TRBV2; len: 16; j_gene: TRBJ2-7; d_gene: TRBD2; CDR3nt: TGTGCCAGCAGCCCTTGGACTAGCGGGCCCACCTACGAGCAGTACTTC; CDR3aa: CASSPWTSGPTYEQYF
abundance: .; v_gene: TRBV19; len: 14; j_gene: TRBJ1-1; d_gene: TRBD1; CDR3nt: TGTGCCAGTAAGGGACAGGGATTGAACACTGAAGCTTTCTTT; CDR3aa: CASKGQGLNTEAFF
abundance: .; v_gene: TRBV4-2; len: 15; j_gene: TRBJ1-1; d_gene: .; CDR3nt: TGTGCCAGCAGCCAGCCCAGACAGCTGAACACTGAAGCTTTCTTT; CDR3aa: CASSQPRQLNTEAFF
abundance: .; v_gene: TRBV9; len: 16; j_gene: TRBJ2-2; d_gene: .; CDR3nt: TGTGCCAGCAGCACAGCCGTCGAAACGAACACCGGGGAGCTGTTTTTT; CDR3aa: CASSTAVETNTGELFF